A selection of T cell receptor delta chains follows, all from one sample in a study of γδ T cells in repeated Plasmodium falciparum infection. TCRdb called clones anew from the multiplex PCR reads with CATT. Found here are tens of thousands of delta-chain clones, roughly 1.4% of them singletons; the top ten hold approximately 10%. The sample was gamma-delta T cells from blood. The receptors were sampled from a pool of human donors (malaria-infected and uninfected, not separated). The CDR3 runs from the conserved cysteine through the conserved F or W. Each record gives: V gene, clone size, D gene, J gene, CDR3 DNA, CDR3 protein. D genes are given only for firm matches. Clone sizes are shown as once, few, many, or a class for an expanded clone.

TRDV2,many,.,TRDJ1,TGTGCCTGTGACCCGCTACAGACCTACACCGATAAACTCATCTTT,CACDPLQTYTDKLIF
TRDV1,few,TRDD3,TRDJ1,TGTGCTCTTGGGGAACTACCCCTGAAGTCTGGGGGATACTGCCCTGGGGGAAAGTACACCGATAAACTCATCTTT,CALGELPLKSGGYCPGGKYTDKLIF
TRAV29/DV5,many,TRDD3,TRDJ1,TGTGCAGCAAACAGTATGGGGGATACGCGGCTCATCTTT,CAANSMGDTRLIF
TRDV1,many,TRDD2,TRDJ1,TGTGCTCTGGGCCTTCCTCGCTTTTATAAACTCATCTTT,CALGLPRFYKLIF
TRDV1,many,.,TRDJ1,TGTGCTCTTGGGGACCTATTTCCCTACGGATGGCTGCCAATCTGTTGTACCGATAAACTCATCTTT,CALGDLFPYGWLPICCTDKLIF
TRDV1,many,TRDD3,TRDJ4,TGTGCTCTTGGGGAATTCTCTGGGGGATTTAAACCCCTGATCTTT,CALGEFSGGFKPLIF
TRDV1,many,TRDD3,TRDJ1,TGTGCTCTTGGGGAATTTTTGAGGCCTTCCTACGAACTTGGGGGATACGCCGATAAACTCATCTTT,CALGEFLRPSYELGGYADKLIF
TRDV1,many,TRDD3,TRDJ1,TGTGCTCTTGGGGAAATCTTTCGTTTACTGGGGGATAAACTCATCTTT,CALGEIFRLLGDKLIF
TRDV1,many,TRDD3,TRDJ1,TGTGCTCTTGGGCCCCCTCCATCCCTACTGGGGGTTCAGTACACCGATAAACTCATCTTT,CALGPPPSLLGVQYTDKLIF
TRDV1,few,.,TRDJ1,TGTGCTCTTGGGGAGCGACTCGTGAGGGAATACGTACCCACCGATAAACTCATCTTT,CALGERLVREYVPTDKLIF